The source of this T cell receptor (beta chain) is a study of OX40 agonist ivuxolimab in advanced cancers. Overall study: Every 2 weeks, patients received ivuxolimab intravenously, dosed at 0.01 to 10 mg/kg. Three partial responders included one hepatocellular carcinoma patient and two cutaneous melanoma patients. Overall study results and limits: Clonal expansion among partial responders at 0.1-3.0 mg/kg ranked near the lowest.

Details on this clone: The antigen is not known.

Profiled with immunoSEQ multiplex PCR; TCRdb holds only in-frame clones, not every one. The table has tens of thousands of clones, 75% to 90% seen once. This sequence originates from an adult with an advanced solid tumor such as melanoma, head and neck, liver or kidney cancer. The material was CD4+ or CD8+ T cells sorted from blood, obtained in a trial of the OX40 agonist ivuxolimab.

DNA of the CDR3: TGTGCCAGCAGTTTACTCGCGGGCTTCTATGGCTACACCTTC. This codes for CASSLLAGFYGYTF. The chain employs TRBV28 and TRBJ1-2; no firm D call. CDR1 and CDR2 (germline): MDHEN, SYDVKM. CDR3 size: 14 residues. Between the trimmed V and J ends, which lost 2 bases and 4 bases, there was a span of 11 bases.